This TCR beta chain was documented in a study of T cells after yellow fever vaccination. Study-wide findings and caveats: Most clones from primary vaccination resurfaced after the booster (approximately 95% CD4, approximately 88% CD8). Any FACS-sorted repertoire could hold abundant clonotypes that contaminate it from the bulk population.

Trimming shortened V by 7 bases and J by 3 bases, and 13 bases separated the two germline ends. This CDR3 comprises 14 residues. Germline CDR1 is LNHDA and CDR2 is SQIVND (reference sequence). TCRdb itself ran the 5' RACE reads through MiXCR, one entry per CDR3 protein. The sample consists of about 74,000 distinct CDR3 sequences, more than 5.5% of them appearing once. As concerns this clonotype: What it binds is unknown.

The chain employs TRBV19 and TRBJ1-5; the D is unclear. The material sequenced was CD8+ T cells sorted from PBMCs, taken more than 4 days after the first yellow fever vaccination. This TCR was recovered from a man aged 18 to 30 who received the YFV17D yellow fever vaccine. The CDR3 sequence: CASNPPAPNQPQHF. The CDR3 coding sequence is TGTGCCAGTAACCCTCCAGCGCCCAATCAGCCCCAGCATTTT.